This T cell receptor (beta chain) stems from a study of CD8 T cells in ankylosing spondylitis. In making TCR beta libraries, quantitative 5'-RACE with molecular barcodes was used. A single record per CDR3 protein comes from TCRdb applying MiXCR to the 5' RACE reads. The sample yields about 130,000 distinct CDR3 sequences, around 7% seen once. This clonotype has a handful of counts. Its specificity is not known. This CDR3 has 14 residues. Trimming removed 3 bases from V and 3 bases from J; junction bases left unmatched: 5. The germline gives CDR1 DFQATT, CDR2 SNEGSKA (reference sequence). The study's findings and limits: Significant enrichment of disease-linked clones was reportedly seen in matched ankylosing spondylitis synovial fluid.

Sequencing used blood, either unsorted or a sorted T cell fraction (not recorded which). This sequence was found in a male donor with ankylosing spondylitis or in good health (not recorded which). V is TRBV20-1 and J is TRBJ1-2; 9 bases agree with TRBD1. CDR3 bases: TGCAGTGCTAGGGGTACAGGGGGCGACTATGGCTACACCTTC. Its protein is CSARGTGGDYGYTF.